The present T cell receptor (beta chain) was sequenced within a study of blood T cell repertoires in COVID-19. In the authors' workflow: The authors estimated nucleated cell counts from reference gene primer amplification. Assay: immunoSEQ multiplex PCR; the TCRdb copy retains only in-frame clones and omits some. Clone size and V and J calls were adopted from that table, with D and trimming inferred from the DNA. The sample shows 310,000 or so clones, over 80% of them seen only once. The germline gives CDR1 LGHDT, CDR2 YNNKEL (reference sequence). V shed 4 bases and J 2 bases; nucleotides not matched to a gene: 7. The CDR3 is 16 residues long. Patients of the Seattle cohort, enrolled during active infection, were followed longitudinally.

The clonotype originates from a man aged 25-45 years with COVID-19, enrolled during active disease. Input material: peripheral blood. This sequence joins TRBV3-1 (or the pseudogene TRBV3-2) and TRBJ2-5; 10 bases match TRBD2. In nucleotides, the CDR3 is TGTGCCAGCAGCCCGGGTAGCGGGGGGTTTCAAGAGACCCAGTACTTC. Its translation: CASSPGSGGFQETQYF.